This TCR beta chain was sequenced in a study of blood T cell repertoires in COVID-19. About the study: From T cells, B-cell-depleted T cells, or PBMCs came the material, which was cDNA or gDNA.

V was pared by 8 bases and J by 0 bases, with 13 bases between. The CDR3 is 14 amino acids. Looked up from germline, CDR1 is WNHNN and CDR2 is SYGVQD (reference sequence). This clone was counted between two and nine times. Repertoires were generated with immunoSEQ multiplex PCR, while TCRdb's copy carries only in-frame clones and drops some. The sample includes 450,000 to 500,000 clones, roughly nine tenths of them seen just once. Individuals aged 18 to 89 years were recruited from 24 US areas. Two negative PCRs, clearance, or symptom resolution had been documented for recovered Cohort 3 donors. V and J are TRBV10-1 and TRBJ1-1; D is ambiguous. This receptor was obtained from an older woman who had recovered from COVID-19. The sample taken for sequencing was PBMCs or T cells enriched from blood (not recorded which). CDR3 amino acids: CASQIQKMNTEAFF. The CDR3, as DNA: TGCGCCAGCCAAATACAGAAGATGAACACTGAAGCTTTCTTT.